This T cell receptor beta chain was obtained from a study of graft-versus-host responses after intestinal transplantation (dated by TCRdb to about 2021). With regard to the full study: Multivisceral, liver-intestinal, or isolated intestinal transplants were received by the recipients. After intestinal transplantation, graft-versus-host and host-versus-graft alloreactive T cell clones were followed in the graft, circulation and bone marrow using bulk TCR-beta CDR3 sequencing. The cohort enrolled under 25 intestinal transplant recipients including one retransplant, and a few patients lacking pretransplant specimens were excluded. Donor T cell macrochimerism was defined as a peak of at least 4% donor T cells among recipient peripheral blood mononuclear cells. Samples from a few later patients were sequenced in-house on an Illumina MiSeq with MiXCR processing rather than by the commercial service. All recipients received anti-thymocyte globulin induction followed by maintenance tacrolimus and steroids for roughly 3 years. Alloreactive clones were identified by sequencing pre-transplant mixed lymphocyte reaction products and comparing these products with unstimulated pre-transplant donor and recipient T cells. What the authors observed across the whole study: Early after transplant, peak levels of circulating GvH clones were associated with declines in HvG clones. The conclusions were limited by the relatively low number and heterogeneity of the intestinal transplant patients. Patients with donor T cell macrochimerism had high GvH to HvG T cell clonal ratios in their allografts. GvH clones turned up in recipient bone marrow, with some appearing earlier in ileal mucosa or blood, a pattern consistent with an intestinal mucosal origin.

A word on this clone: Its target antigen remains unknown. No much larger clonotype is one base removed from it; base qualities were not supplied.

Blood samples were collected up to 4 times in the first month after transplant and then at least monthly when available. The germline V gene encodes CDR1 SGHNT and CDR2 YYREEE (reference sequence). Including cysteine and phenylalanine, the CDR3 has 14 amino acids. The retained sequence is limited to the CDR3, 42 bases, with the frame set at the first base. The V and J ends are trimmed by 4 bases and 4 bases, leaving 13 bases between them. The library was generated by the immunoSEQ multiplex PCR assay. High-throughput TCR-beta CDR3 sequencing of genomic DNA from most patients was performed by Adaptive Biotechnologies. In the original analysis: Adaptive's ImmunoSEQ software supplied the TCR sequencing data for more than 15 patients, while MiXCR and VDJtools were used to process a few other patients. Because the origin of CDR3 nucleotide sequences shared between donor and recipient could not be assigned, those sequences were removed. At least 2-fold expansion over unstimulated cells and a minimum CFSE-low frequency of 0.002% (template counts) or 0.001% (read counts) were required for clones to be classified as alloreactive. A clone was considered mappable if detected in the sequenced pre-transplant spleen, lymph node, or MLR CFSE-low populations of the donor or recipient. The cumulative frequency of alloreactive clones was calculated as a percentage of all sequences, weighted by copy number. TCRdb mirrors the immuneACCESS table, restricted to in-frame sequences. Some clones are absent from its copies; in checked studies, under half trace to an unresolved V gene, and the reason for the others is unknown. That table furnishes V, J and clone size, whereas the DNA furnished D and trimming. The sample table records some 45,000 clones; approximately 94% of these occur just once. The top ten constitute 1.5% to 2% of the sample.

The specimen was PBMCs, collected approximately 340 days after intestinal transplant. The receptor was derived from a human patient who received an intestinal transplant, so some T cells may come from the graft donor. The rearranged chain carries TRBV5-4 and TRBJ2-3; there is no confident call for the D gene. In nucleotides, the sequence is TGTGCCAGCAGCCAACGCATCGGAGCAGATACGCAGTATTTT. Its protein product is CASSQRIGADTQYF.